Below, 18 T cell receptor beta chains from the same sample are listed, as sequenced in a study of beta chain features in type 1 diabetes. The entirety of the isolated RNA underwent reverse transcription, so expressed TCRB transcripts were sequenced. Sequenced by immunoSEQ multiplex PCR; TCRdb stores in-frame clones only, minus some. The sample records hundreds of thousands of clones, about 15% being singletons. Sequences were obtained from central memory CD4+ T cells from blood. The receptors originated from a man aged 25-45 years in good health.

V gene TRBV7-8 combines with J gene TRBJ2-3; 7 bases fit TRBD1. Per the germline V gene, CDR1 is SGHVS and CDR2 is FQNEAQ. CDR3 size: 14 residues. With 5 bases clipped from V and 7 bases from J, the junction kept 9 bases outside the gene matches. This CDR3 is CASSPGTDWNTQYF. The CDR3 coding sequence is TGTGCCAGCAGCCCCGGGACAGATTGGAATACGCAGTATTTT.

CDR3 loop: CASTDEGNNNQPQHF. The DNA for the CDR3 is TGTGCCAGCACTGATGAGGGGAACAACAATCAGCCCCAGCATTTT. V and J are TRBV5-4 and TRBJ1-5, with a tentative D call TRBD1 (5 bases). Trimming removed 6 bases from V and 3 bases from J, with 16 bases in between. The CDR3 contains 15 residues. The germline V gene encodes CDR1 SGHNT and CDR2 YYREEE (reference sequence).

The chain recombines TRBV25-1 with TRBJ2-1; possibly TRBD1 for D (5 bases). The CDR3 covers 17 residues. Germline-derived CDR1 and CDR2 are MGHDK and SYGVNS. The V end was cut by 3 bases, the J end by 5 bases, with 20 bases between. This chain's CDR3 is CASSDAGKVGDNNEQFF. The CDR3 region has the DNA TGTGCCAGCAGTGATGCAGGGAAGGTGGGCGATAACAATGAGCAGTTCTTC. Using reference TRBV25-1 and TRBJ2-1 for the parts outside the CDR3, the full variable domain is EADIYQTPRYLVIGTGKKITLECSQTMGHDKMYWYQQDPGMELHLIHYSYGVNSTEKGDLSSESTVSRIRTEHFPLTLESARPSHTSQYLCASSDAGKVGDNNEQFFGPGTRLTVL.

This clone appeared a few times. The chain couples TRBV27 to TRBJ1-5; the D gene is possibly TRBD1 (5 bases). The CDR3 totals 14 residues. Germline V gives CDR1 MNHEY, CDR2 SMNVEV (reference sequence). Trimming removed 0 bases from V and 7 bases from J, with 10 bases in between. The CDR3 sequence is CASSLSAGYQPQHF. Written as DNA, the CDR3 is TGTGCCAGCAGTTTATCGGCAGGGTACCAGCCCCAGCATTTT.

The CDR3 loop is CASSLQYYEQYF. DNA for the CDR3: TGTGCCAGCAGCCTCCAATACTACGAGCAGTACTTC. The V and J genes are TRBV6-6 and TRBJ2-7; unclear D gene. The CDR3 spans 12 residues. The V end lost 6 bases, the J end lost 3 bases, and 9 bases lay between the germline ends. The germline V gene encodes CDR1 MNHNY and CDR2 SVGAGI (reference sequence).

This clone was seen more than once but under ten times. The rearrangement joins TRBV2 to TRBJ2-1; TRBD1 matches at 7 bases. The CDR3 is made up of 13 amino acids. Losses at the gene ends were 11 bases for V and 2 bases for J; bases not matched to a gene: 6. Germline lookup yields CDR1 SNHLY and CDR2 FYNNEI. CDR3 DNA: TGTGCCGAGGGGGCGAACACCTACAATGAGCAGTTCTTC. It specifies CAEGANTYNEQFF.

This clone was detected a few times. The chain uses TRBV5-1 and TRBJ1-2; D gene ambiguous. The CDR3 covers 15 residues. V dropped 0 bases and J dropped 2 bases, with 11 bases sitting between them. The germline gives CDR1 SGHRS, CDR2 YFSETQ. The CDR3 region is CASSLGATENYGYTF. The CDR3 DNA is TGCGCCAGCAGCTTGGGGGCCACGGAGAACTATGGCTACACCTTC.

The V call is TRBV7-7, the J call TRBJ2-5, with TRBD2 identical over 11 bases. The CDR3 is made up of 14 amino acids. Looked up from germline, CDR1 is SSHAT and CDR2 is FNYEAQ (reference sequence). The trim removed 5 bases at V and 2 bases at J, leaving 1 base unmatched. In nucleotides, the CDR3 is TGTGCCAGCAGCCGACTAGCGGGACAAGAGACCCAGTACTTC. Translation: CASSRLAGQETQYF.

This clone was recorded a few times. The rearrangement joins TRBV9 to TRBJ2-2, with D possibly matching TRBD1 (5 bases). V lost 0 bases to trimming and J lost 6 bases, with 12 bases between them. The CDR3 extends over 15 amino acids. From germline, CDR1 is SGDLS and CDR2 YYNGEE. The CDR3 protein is CASSVGGGLSGELFF. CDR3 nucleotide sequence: TGTGCCAGCAGCGTAGGGGGCGGTTTATCCGGGGAGCTGTTTTTT.

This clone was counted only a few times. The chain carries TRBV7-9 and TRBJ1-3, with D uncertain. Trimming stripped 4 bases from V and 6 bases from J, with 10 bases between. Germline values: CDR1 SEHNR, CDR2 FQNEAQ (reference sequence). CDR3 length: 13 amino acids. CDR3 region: CASSSPIVNTIYF. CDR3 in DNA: TGTGCCAGCAGCTCTCCCATCGTAAACACCATATATTTT.

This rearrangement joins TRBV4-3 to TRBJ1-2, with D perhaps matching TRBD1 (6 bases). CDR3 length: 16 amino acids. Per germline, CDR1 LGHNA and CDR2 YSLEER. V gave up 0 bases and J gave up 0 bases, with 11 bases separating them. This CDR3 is CASSQDWGAANYGYTF. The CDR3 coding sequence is TGCGCCAGCAGCCAAGACTGGGGGGCCGCTAACTATGGCTACACCTTC.

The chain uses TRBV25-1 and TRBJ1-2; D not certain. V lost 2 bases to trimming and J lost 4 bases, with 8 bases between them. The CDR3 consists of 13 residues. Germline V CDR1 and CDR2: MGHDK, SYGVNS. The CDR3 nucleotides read TGTGCCAGCAGTGAAGGACTGATCTATGGCTACACCTTC. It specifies CASSEGLIYGYTF.

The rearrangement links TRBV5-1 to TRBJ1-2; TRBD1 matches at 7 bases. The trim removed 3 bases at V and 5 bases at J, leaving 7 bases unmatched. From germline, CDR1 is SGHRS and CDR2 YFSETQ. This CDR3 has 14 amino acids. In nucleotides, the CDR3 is TGCGCCAGCAGCTCACAGGGGCCCGGGTATGGCTACACCTTC. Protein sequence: CASSSQGPGYGYTF.

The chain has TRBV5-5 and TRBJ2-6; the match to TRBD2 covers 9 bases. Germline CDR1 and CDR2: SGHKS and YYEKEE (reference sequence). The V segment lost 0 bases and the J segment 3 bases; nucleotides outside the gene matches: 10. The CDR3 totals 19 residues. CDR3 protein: CASSLVGLSGSVGANVLTF. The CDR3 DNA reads TGTGCCAGCAGCTTGGTTGGTCTTAGCGGGAGTGTTGGGGCCAACGTCCTGACTTTC.

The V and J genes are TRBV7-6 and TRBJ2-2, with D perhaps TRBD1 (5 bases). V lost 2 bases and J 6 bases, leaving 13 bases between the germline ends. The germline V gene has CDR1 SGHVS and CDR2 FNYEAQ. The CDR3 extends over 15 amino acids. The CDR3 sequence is CASSLRPDSSGELFF. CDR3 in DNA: TGTGCCAGCAGCTTACGTCCCGACAGCTCCGGGGAGCTGTTTTTT.

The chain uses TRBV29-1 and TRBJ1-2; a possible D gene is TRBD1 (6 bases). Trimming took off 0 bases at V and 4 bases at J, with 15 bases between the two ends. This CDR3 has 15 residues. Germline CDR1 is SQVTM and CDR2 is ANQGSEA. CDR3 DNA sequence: TGCAGCGTTGAAGACAGAGACAGGAATCCCTATGGCTACACCTTC. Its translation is CSVEDRDRNPYGYTF. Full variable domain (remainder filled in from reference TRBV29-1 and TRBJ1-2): SAVISQKPSRDICQRGTSLTIQCQVDSQVTMMFWYRQQPGQSLTLIATANQGSEATYESGFVIDKFPISRPNLTFSTLTVSNMSPEDSSIYLCSVEDRDRNPYGYTFGSGTRLTVV.

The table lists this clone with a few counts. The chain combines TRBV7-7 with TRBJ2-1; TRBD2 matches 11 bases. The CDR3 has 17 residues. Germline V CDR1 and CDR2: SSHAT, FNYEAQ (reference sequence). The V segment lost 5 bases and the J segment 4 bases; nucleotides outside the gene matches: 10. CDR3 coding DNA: TGTGCCAGCAGCCGATTCTCACTAGCGGGGGAATACAATGAGCAGTTCTTC. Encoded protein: CASSRFSLAGEYNEQFF.

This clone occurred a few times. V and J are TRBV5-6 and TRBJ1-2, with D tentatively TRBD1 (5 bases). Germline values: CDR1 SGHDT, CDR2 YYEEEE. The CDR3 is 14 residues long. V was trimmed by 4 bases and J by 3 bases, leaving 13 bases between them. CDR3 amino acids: CASSRRDFYYGYTF. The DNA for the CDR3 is TGTGCCAGCAGCAGGAGGGACTTTTACTATGGCTACACCTTC.